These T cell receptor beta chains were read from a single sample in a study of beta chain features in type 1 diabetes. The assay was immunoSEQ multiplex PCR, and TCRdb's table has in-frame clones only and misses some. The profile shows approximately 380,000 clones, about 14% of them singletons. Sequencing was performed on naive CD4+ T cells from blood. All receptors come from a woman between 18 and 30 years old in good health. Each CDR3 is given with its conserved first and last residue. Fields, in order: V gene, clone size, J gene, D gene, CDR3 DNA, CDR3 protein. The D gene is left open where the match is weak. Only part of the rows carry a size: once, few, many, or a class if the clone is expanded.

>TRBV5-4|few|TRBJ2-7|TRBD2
TGTGCCAGCAGTCTGGGTTTGGGAGCGGGAGTATACGAGCAGTACTTC
CASSLGLGAGVYEQYF
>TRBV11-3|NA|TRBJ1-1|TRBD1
TGTGCCAGCAGCTTGGGACAGGGCAACACTGAAGCTTTCTTT
CASSLGQGNTEAFF
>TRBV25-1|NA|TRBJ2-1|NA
TGTGCCAGCAGTGACTCTCATTGGGGCGGGAAGGGGTACAATGAGCAGTTCTTC
CASSDSHWGGKGYNEQFF
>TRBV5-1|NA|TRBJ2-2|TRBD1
TGCGCCAGCAGCCTTACGGGACAGGGTATGGACACCGGGGAGCTGTTTTTT
CASSLTGQGMDTGELFF
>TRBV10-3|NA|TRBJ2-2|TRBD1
TGTGCCACCCGACAGGGCCTGGACACCGGGGAGCTGTTTTTT
CATRQGLDTGELFF
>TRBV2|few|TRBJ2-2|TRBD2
TGTGCCAGCAGGGAACTAGCGGTCCCCGGGGAGCTGTTTTTT
CASRELAVPGELFF
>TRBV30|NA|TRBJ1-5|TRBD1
TGTGCCTGGAGTGGACAGGGAGTCCAGCCCCAGCATTTT
CAWSGQGVQPQHF
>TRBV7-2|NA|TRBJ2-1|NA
TGTGCCAGCACCCCTCAGGTTCTATACAATGAGCAGTTCTTC
CASTPQVLYNEQFF
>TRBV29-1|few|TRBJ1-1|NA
TGCAGCGTTGTTGGCAGGTTGAACACTGAAGCTTTCTTT
CSVVGRLNTEAFF
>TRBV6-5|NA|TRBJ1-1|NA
TGTGCCAGCATCCCAGCGGGGGGGAACACTGAAGCTTTCTTT
CASIPAGGNTEAFF
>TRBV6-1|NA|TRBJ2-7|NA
TGTGCCAGCAGGCCCGGAGCTAGCCGCTACGAGCAGTACTTC
CASRPGASRYEQYF
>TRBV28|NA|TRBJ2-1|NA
TGTGCCAGCAGGACTAGTGGGTTCAGTGAGCAGTTCTTC
CASRTSGFSEQFF
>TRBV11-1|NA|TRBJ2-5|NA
TGTGCCAGCCGCCCTAGCGTTGGTGTAGAGACCCAGTACTTC
CASRPSVGVETQYF
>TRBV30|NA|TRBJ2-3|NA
TGTGCCTGGAGTGTACAATCCGATACGCAGTATTTT
CAWSVQSDTQYF
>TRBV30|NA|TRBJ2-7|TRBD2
TGTGCCTGGAGTGTAAGCAGGACTAGCGGGAACCACGAGCAGTACTTC
CAWSVSRTSGNHEQYF
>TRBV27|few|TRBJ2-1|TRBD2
TGTGCCAGCAGTTTGGGCGGGAGGGCCCCAGACAATGAGCAGTTCTTC
CASSLGGRAPDNEQFF
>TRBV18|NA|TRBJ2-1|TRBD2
TGTGCCAGCTCACCCCCAAATTCGGGGGGGATCTACAATGAGCAGTTCTTC
CASSPPNSGGIYNEQFF
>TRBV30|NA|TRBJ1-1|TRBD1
TGTGCCTGGGCAGGACAGGGGAACACTGAAGCTTTCTTT
CAWAGQGNTEAFF
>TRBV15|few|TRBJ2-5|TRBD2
TGTGCCACCAGCAGAGCCGGGAGGGCCCAAGAGACCCAGTACTTC
CATSRAGRAQETQYF
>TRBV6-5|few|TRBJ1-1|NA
TGTGCCAGCAGACGACAGTACTCCACTGAAGCTTTCTTT
CASRRQYSTEAFF
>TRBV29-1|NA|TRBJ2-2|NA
TGCAGCGCCGAGAACGTAACCGGGGAGCTGTTTTTT
CSAENVTGELFF
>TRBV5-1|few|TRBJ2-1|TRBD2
TGCGCCAGCAGCTTGGTAGCCAGCGGGAGCTACAATGAGCAGTTCTTC
CASSLVASGSYNEQFF
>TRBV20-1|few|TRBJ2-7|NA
TGCAGTGCCAGGTCGGAGGGCCGGGAGATCTTC
CSARSEGREIF
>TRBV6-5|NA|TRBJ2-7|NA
TGTGCCAGCAGTTACTATTACTCCTACGAGCAGTACTTC
CASSYYYSYEQYF
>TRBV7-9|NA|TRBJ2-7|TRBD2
TGTGCCAGCAGCTTAGCGCAGGCGGCTAGCGGACAATACGAGCAGTACTTC
CASSLAQAASGQYEQYF
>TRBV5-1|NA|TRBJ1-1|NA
TGCGCCAGCAGCCCTGACACCTCGAGATCGAACACTGAAGCTTTCTTT
CASSPDTSRSNTEAFF
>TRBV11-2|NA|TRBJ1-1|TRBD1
TGTGCCAGCAGCTTAATGGGACAGCTAAACACTGAAGCTTTCTTT
CASSLMGQLNTEAFF